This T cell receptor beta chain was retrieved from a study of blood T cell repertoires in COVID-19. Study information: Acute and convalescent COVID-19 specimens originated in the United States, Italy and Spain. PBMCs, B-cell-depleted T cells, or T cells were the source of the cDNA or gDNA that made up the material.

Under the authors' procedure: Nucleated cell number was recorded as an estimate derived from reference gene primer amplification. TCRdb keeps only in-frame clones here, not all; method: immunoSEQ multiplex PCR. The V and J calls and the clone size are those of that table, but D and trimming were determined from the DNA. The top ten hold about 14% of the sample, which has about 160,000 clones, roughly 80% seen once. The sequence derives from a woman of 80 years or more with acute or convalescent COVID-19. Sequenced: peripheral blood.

The CDR3 here is CASSLDTTGGYTF. The CDR3, as DNA: TGTGCCAGCAGCCTAGACACAACGGGTGGCTACACCTTC. This sequence joins TRBV7-8 and TRBJ1-2, with D hard to call. V was cut by 5 bases and J by 7 bases, with 14 bases left in between. In germline, CDR1 is SGHVS, CDR2 FQNEAQ. The CDR3 consists of 13 residues.